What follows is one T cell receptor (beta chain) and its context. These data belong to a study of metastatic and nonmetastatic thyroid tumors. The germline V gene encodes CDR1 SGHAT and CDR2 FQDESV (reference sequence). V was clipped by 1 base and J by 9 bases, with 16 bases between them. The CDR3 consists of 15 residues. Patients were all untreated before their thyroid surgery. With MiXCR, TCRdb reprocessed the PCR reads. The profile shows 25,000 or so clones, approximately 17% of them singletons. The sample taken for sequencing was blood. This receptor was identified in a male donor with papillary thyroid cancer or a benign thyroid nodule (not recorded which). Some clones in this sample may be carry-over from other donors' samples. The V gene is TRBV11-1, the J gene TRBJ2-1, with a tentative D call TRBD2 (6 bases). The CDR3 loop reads CASSLVASVSCEQFF. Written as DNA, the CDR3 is TGTGCCAGCAGCTTAGTGGCTAGCGTGAGCTGTGAGCAGTTCTTC.